This entry lists 25 T cell receptor beta chains sequenced from one sample in a study of Graves' ophthalmopathy and Graves' hyperthyroidism. TCR beta CDR3 regions were amplified from RNA transcripts. A first-round RT-PCR used HTBI primers, followed by a second-round multiplex PCR. TCRdb re-called the multiplex PCR reads with MiXCR, one entry per CDR3 protein. The table has about 240,000 distinct CDR3 sequences, 45% seen once. Sequencing was carried out using peripheral blood. Receptor source: an adult man with Graves' ophthalmopathy.

The V gene is TRBV5-4, the J gene TRBJ1-5; D not certain. Trimming cost V 4 bases and J 11 bases, with 10 bases left between them. Per germline, CDR1 SGHNT and CDR2 YYREEE (reference sequence). This CDR3 contains 11 residues. The CDR3 protein is CASSPNRAQHF. In DNA form, the CDR3 reads TGTGCCAGCAGCCCAAACCGGGCCCAGCATTTT.

The chain recombines TRBV6-5 with TRBJ1-1, with 7 bases that match TRBD1. This CDR3 has 14 amino acids. Germline V gene data show CDR1 as MNHEY and CDR2 as SVGAGI. Trimming cost V 7 bases and J 1 base; bases outside gene matches: 6. The CDR3 nucleotides read TGTGCCAGCATTATGGGACAGCAGAACACTGAAGCTTTCTTT. It specifies CASIMGQQNTEAFF.

This clonotype was observed once. A read error may produce the germline difference seen at one junction end. The chain combines TRBV5-6 with TRBJ1-1, with D uncertain. This CDR3 has 15 amino acids. The V gene's germline CDR1 is SGHDT and CDR2 YYEEEE. The CDR3 DNA reads TGTGCCAGCAGTTTGGATCTGGGAGTAAAGTCTGAAGCTTTCTTT. Translation: CASSLDLGVKSEAFF.

The rearrangement joins TRBV14 to TRBJ1-2; 7 nucleotides match TRBD1. Germline V gene data show CDR1 as SGHDN and CDR2 as FVKESK. The CDR3 covers 11 residues. The ends lost 8 bases at V and 3 bases at J; junction bases unmatched: 0. In DNA, the CDR3 is TGTGCCAGCGGACAGGACTATGGCTACACCTTC. Residues: CASGQDYGYTF. Supplemented by reference TRBV14 and TRBJ1-2, the full variable domain reads EAGVTQFPSHSVIEKGQTVTLRCDPISGHDNLYWYRRVMGKEIKFLLHFVKESKQDESGMPNNRFLAERTGGTYSTLKVQPAELEDSGVYFCASGQDYGYTFGSGTRLTVV.

This clonotype has a handful of counts. The V and J genes are TRBV12-3 or TRBV12-4 and TRBJ2-2; D is unresolved. The V end lost 7 bases, the J end lost 8 bases, and 11 bases lay between the germline ends. The CDR3 spans 12 residues. The CDR3 is CASTLAAGELFF. The CDR3 bases are TGTGCCAGCACCCTGGCAGCGGGGGAGCTGTTTTTT.

The chain links TRBV6-5 to TRBJ1-2; TRBD1 matches 9 bases. There are 15 residues in the CDR3. V lost 6 bases, J lost 0 bases, and 5 bases stayed unmatched. Germline-derived CDR1 and CDR2 are MNHEY and SVGAGI. As DNA, the CDR3 is TGTGCCAGCAGACTCGACAGGGGGGCTAACTATGGCTACACCTTC. Translation: CASRLDRGANYGYTF.

The genes are TRBV12-3 or TRBV12-4 and TRBJ2-7; 7 nucleotides match TRBD2. The V and J ends lost 3 bases and 5 bases, in that order; junction bases with no gene match: 7. CDR3 size: 14 residues. This CDR3 is CASSFGGRVNEQYF. DNA for the CDR3: TGTGCCAGCAGTTTCGGGGGGAGAGTCAACGAGCAGTACTTC.

This clonotype has at least ten counts. The chain recombines TRBV6-6 with TRBJ1-2; 7 bases map to TRBD1. V lost 5 bases and J lost 4; bases outside the gene matches: 4. This CDR3 has 13 residues. The germline CDR1 and CDR2 sequences are MNHNY and SVGAGI (reference sequence). The CDR3 here is CASSHRDSYGYTF. The CDR3 DNA follows: TGTGCCAGCAGTCACAGGGACAGCTATGGCTACACCTTC.

V and J are TRBV12-3 or TRBV12-4 and TRBJ2-7; TRBD2 is a possible D gene (5 bases). This CDR3 comprises 17 residues. The germline V and J ends were trimmed by 2 bases and 1 base, with 18 bases remaining between them. Here the CDR3 reads CASSLSGLGAPSYEQYF. CDR3 sequence (DNA): TGTGCCAGCAGTTTATCGGGGTTGGGTGCCCCATCCTACGAGCAGTACTTC.

The table lists this clonotype with a few counts. The V gene is TRBV12-3 or TRBV12-4, the J gene TRBJ2-5, with D perhaps matching TRBD2 (5 bases). CDR3 length: 17 amino acids. The V gene lost 6 bases and the J gene lost 4 bases, with 24 bases spanning the gap. The CDR3 coding sequence is TGTGCCAGCAGCCAAGTCCTACGTAGGAGGCGTGGAGAGACCCAGTACTTC. Translated, it gives CASSQVLRRRRGETQYF.

This chain links TRBV2 with TRBJ1-3; D is ambiguous. V lost 6 bases, J lost 0 bases, and 12 bases lay in between. This CDR3 spans 15 amino acids. Germline V gives CDR1 SNHLY, CDR2 FYNNEI. This CDR3 reads CASSRAWSSGNTIYF. DNA of the CDR3: TGTGCCAGCAGCCGGGCGTGGAGCTCTGGAAACACCATATATTTT.

The J gene is TRBJ1-1, the V gene TRBV29-1, with D perhaps TRBD1 (5 bases). Germline CDR1 and CDR2: SQVTM and ANQGSEA. The CDR3 has 13 amino acids. Trimming stripped 7 bases from V and 4 bases from J, with 16 bases between. The CDR3 DNA reads as TGCAGCGGACGGGACTCTCGATCCACTGAAGCTTTCTTT. Its translation: CSGRDSRSTEAFF.

V and J are TRBV6-6 and TRBJ1-1, with TRBD1 matching over 10 bases. Unmatched junction bases numbered 8, after V lost 6 bases and J lost 4 bases. The CDR3 covers 15 residues. Germline V CDR1 and CDR2: MNHNY, SVGAGI (reference sequence). The CDR3 coding sequence is TGTGCCAGCAGAAGACAGGGGGCAGGGGGCACTGAAGCTTTCTTT. It encodes CASRRQGAGGTEAFF.

There are a few counts of this clonotype. This chain uses TRBV10-3 with TRBJ1-2; possible D gene TRBD1, 6 bases. V was shortened by 3 bases and J by 8 bases, with 16 bases between the two germline ends. This CDR3 has 14 residues. Germline CDR1 is ENHRY and CDR2 is SYGVKD. The CDR3 protein is CAISDPGVTVGYTF. The CDR3 bases are TGTGCCATCAGTGACCCAGGGGTAACGGTGGGCTACACCTTC.

The chain combines TRBV12-3 or TRBV12-4 with TRBJ2-7; 8 nucleotides align to TRBD1. The CDR3 is 15 residues long. V gave up 6 bases and J gave up 7 bases; unmatched junction bases: 14. CDR3 sequence: CASSQGGQGAKEQYF. The CDR3 DNA reads TGTGCCAGCAGCCAAGGCGGCCAGGGGGCGAAGGAGCAGTACTTC.

This clonotype has a count of ten or more. This chain connects TRBV20-1 to TRBJ1-1; D ambiguous. CDR1 is DFQATT and CDR2 is SNEGSKA in the germline V gene (reference sequence). This CDR3 is 12 amino acids long. V lost 3 bases to trimming and J lost 4 bases, with 9 bases between them. CDR3: CSARKVSTEAFF. The CDR3 coding sequence is TGCAGTGCTAGGAAGGTCAGCACTGAAGCTTTCTTT.

This chain connects TRBV5-6 to TRBJ2-7; D gene unclear. Trimming stripped 1 base from V and 3 bases from J, with 17 bases between. This CDR3 has 16 amino acids. Per germline, CDR1 SGHDT and CDR2 YYEEEE. CDR3 sequence (DNA): TGTGCCAGCAGCTTGAGGGTGGGAAGGCCCAGCTACGAGCAGTACTTC. Translating it yields CASSLRVGRPSYEQYF. Supplemented by reference TRBV5-6 and TRBJ2-7, the full variable domain reads DAGVTQSPTHLIKTRGQQVTLRCSPKSGHDTVSWYQQALGQGPQFIFQYYEEEERQRGNFPDRFSGHQFPNYSSELNVNALLLGDSALYLCASSLRVGRPSYEQYFGPGTRLTVT.

The rearrangement uses TRBV20-1 and TRBJ1-6; D possibly corresponds to TRBD1 (6 bases). This CDR3 comprises 16 residues. With 0 bases removed from V and 7 bases from J, the gap between germline ends came to 16 bases. Germline V gene lookup returns CDR1 DFQATT and CDR2 SNEGSKA (reference sequence). CDR3 nucleotides: TGCAGTGCTAGAGAGATCCAACAGGGACTAAATTCACCCCTCCACTTT. The encoded protein is CSAREIQQGLNSPLHF.

This clonotype appeared once. This chain uses TRBV7-2 with TRBJ2-2, with a possible D match to TRBD1 (6 bases). The ends were cut back, 2 bases at V and 4 bases at J, with 11 bases in the middle. Per germline, CDR1 SGHTA and CDR2 FQGNSA. The CDR3 sequence is 15 residues long. This CDR3 reads CASSLRTQGTGELFF. The CDR3 DNA follows: TGTGCCAGCAGCTTAAGGACACAGGGCACCGGGGAGCTGTTTTTT. The variable domain in full, completed from reference TRBV7-2 and TRBJ2-2, reads GAGVSQSPSNKVTEKGKDVELRCDPISGHTALYWYRQSLGQGLEFLIYFQGNSAPDKSGLPSDRFSAERTGGSVSTLTIQRTQQEDSAVYLCASSLRTQGTGELFFGEGSRLTVL.

The chain carries TRBV7-9 and TRBJ1-1; D possibly corresponds to TRBD1 (5 bases). The CDR3 loop spans 13 amino acids. Trimming stripped 5 bases from V and 8 bases from J, with 15 bases between. Germline CDR1 reads SEHNR; CDR2 reads FQNEAQ (reference sequence). This CDR3 is CASSEQHRTEAFF. DNA for the CDR3: TGTGCCAGCAGCGAACAACATAGGACAGAAGCTTTCTTT.

This chain connects TRBV7-8 to TRBJ2-5; D may be TRBD2 (5 bases). In germline, CDR1 is SGHVS, CDR2 FQNEAQ. This CDR3 contains 13 residues. V was shortened by 6 bases and J by 5 bases, with 13 bases between the two germline ends. Written as DNA, the CDR3 is TGTGCCAGCAGTAGGACGGGGATCGAGACCCAGTACTTC. Its translation: CASSRTGIETQYF.

V and J are TRBV9 and TRBJ1-1, with D uncertain. V lost 4 bases to trimming and J lost 3 bases, with 10 bases between them. The CDR3 is made up of 13 amino acids. Per germline, CDR1 SGDLS and CDR2 YYNGEE. CDR3 nucleotide sequence: TGTGCCAGCAGCAACGCAGGTGACACTGAAGCTTTCTTT. This encodes CASSNAGDTEAFF.

This clonotype has more than one count but fewer than ten. V is TRBV7-9 and J is TRBJ1-1; 9 bases align to TRBD1. Germline trimming cut 6 bases from V and 5 bases from J; bases unmatched to any gene: 4. The CDR3 sequence is 13 residues long. CDR1 and CDR2 (germline): SEHNR, FQNEAQ (reference sequence). The chain's CDR3 is CASSVGQGTEAFF. The DNA of the CDR3 is TGTGCCAGCAGTGTAGGACAGGGGACTGAAGCTTTCTTT.

This clonotype was recorded a few times. The J gene is TRBJ2-2, the V gene TRBV7-2, with TRBD2 matching 7 bases. V dropped 1 base and J dropped 0; count of bases not matched to a gene: 5. CDR3 length: 17 amino acids. The V gene's germline CDR1 is SGHTA and CDR2 FQGNSA. The CDR3 here is CASSLGGGRANTGELFF. CDR3 coding DNA: TGTGCCAGCAGCTTAGGGGGCGGGAGAGCGAACACCGGGGAGCTGTTTTTT.

The chain employs TRBV19 and TRBJ1-1, with 9 bases that match TRBD1. V gave up 9 bases and J gave up 1 base; unmatched junction bases: 6. Germline loops: CDR1 LNHDA, CDR2 SQIVND (reference sequence). CDR3 length: 14 residues. The CDR3 coding sequence is TGTGCCAGCCGACAGGGGGGCGAGAACACTGAAGCTTTCTTT. Its translation is CASRQGGENTEAFF. Drawing the rest from reference TRBV19 and TRBJ1-1, the complete variable domain is DGGITQSPKYLFRKEGQNVTLSCEQNLNHDAMYWYRQDPGQGLRLIYYSQIVNDFQKGDIAEGYSVSREKKESFPLTVTSAQKNPTAFYLCASRQGGENTEAFFGQGTRLTVV.